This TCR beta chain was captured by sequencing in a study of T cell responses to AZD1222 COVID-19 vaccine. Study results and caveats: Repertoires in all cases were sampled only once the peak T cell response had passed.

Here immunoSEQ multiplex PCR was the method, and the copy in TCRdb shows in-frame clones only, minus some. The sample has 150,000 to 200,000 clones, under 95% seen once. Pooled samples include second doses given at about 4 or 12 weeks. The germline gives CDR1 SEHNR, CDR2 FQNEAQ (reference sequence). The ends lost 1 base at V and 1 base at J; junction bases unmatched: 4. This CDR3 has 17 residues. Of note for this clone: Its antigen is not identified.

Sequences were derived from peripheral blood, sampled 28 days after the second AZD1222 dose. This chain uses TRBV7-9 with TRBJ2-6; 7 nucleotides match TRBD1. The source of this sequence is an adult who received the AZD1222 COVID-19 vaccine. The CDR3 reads CASSLEGTVSGANVLTF. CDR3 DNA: TGTGCCAGCAGCTTAGAAGGGACAGTTTCTGGGGCCAACGTCCTGACTTTC.